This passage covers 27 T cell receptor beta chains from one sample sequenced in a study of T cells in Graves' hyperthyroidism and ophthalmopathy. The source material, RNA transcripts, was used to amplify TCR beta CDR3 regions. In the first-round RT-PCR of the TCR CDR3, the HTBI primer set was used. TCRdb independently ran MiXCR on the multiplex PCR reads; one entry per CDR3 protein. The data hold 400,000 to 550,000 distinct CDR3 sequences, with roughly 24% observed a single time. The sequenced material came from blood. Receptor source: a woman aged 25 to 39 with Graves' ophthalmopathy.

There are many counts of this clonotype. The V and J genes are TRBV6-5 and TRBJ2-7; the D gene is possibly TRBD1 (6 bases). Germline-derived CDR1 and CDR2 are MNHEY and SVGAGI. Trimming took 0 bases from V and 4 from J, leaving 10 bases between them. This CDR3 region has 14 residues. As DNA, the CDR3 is TGTGCCAGCAGTTACTCCCAGGGGTCTTACGAGCAGTACTTC. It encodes CASSYSQGSYEQYF.

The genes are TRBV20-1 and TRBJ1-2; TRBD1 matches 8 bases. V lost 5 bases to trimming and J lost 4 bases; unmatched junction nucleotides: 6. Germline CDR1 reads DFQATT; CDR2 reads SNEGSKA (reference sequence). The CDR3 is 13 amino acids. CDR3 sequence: CSAPDREAYGYTF. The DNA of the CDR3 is TGCAGTGCTCCGGACAGGGAAGCCTATGGCTACACCTTC.

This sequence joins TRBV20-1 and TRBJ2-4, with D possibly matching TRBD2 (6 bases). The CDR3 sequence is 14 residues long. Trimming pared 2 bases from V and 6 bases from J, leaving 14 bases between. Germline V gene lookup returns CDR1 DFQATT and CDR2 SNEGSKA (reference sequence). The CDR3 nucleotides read TGCAGTGCTAGACTAGACGGAGGGAGAAACATTCAGTACTTC. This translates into CSARLDGGRNIQYF.

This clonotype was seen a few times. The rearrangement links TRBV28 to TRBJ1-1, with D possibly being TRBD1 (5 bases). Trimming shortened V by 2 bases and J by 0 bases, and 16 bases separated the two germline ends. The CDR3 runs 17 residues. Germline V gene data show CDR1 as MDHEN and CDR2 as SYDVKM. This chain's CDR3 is CASSLLGLTEMNTEAFF. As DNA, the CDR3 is TGTGCCAGCAGTTTACTAGGTCTGACAGAAATGAACACTGAAGCTTTCTTT.

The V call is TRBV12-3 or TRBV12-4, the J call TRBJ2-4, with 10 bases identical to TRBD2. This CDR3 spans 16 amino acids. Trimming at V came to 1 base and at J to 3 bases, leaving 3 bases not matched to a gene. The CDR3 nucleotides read TGTGCCAGCAGTTTAGACAGACTAGCGGGCAAAAACATTCAGTACTTC. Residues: CASSLDRLAGKNIQYF.

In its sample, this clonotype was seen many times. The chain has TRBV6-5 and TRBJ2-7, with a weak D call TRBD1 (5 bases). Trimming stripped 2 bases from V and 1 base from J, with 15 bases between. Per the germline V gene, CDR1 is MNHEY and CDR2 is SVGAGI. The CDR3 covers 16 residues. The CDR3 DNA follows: TGTGCCAGCAGTTACGGGCAGGGCATAGGGTCCTACGAGCAGTACTTC. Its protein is CASSYGQGIGSYEQYF.

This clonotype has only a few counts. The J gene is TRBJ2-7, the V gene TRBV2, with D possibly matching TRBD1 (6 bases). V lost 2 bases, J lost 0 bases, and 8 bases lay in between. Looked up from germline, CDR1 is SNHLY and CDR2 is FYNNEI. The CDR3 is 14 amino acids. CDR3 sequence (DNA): TGTGCCAGCAGTGAACAGGGGTTCTCCTACGAGCAGTACTTC. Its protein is CASSEQGFSYEQYF. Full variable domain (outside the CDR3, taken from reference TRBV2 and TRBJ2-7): EPEVTQTPSHQVTQMGQEVILRCVPISNHLYFYWYRQILGQKVEFLVSFYNNEISEKSEIFDDQFSVERPDGSNFTLKIRSTKLEDSAMYFCASSEQGFSYEQYFGPGTRLTVT.

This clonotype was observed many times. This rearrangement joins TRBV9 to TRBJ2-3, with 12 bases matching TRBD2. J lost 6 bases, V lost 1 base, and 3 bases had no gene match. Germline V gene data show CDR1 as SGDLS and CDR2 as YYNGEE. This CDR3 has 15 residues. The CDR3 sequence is CASSVLAGGPDTQYF. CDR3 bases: TGTGCCAGCAGCGTACTAGCGGGGGGGCCCGATACGCAGTATTTT.

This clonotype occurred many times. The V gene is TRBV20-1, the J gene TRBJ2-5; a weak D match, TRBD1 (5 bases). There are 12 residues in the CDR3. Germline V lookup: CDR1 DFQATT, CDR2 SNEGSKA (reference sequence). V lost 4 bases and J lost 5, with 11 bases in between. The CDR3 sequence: CSATNRKETQYF. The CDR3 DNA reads TGCAGTGCTACAAACAGGAAGGAGACCCAGTACTTC.

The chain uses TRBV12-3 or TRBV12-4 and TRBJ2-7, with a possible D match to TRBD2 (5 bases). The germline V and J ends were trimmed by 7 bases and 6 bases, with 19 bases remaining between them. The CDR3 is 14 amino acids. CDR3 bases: TGTGCCAGCACCGCGTACGGGCCGGAGGTCGAGCAGTACTTC. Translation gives CASTAYGPEVEQYF.

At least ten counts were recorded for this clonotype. The CDR3 nucleotides are TGCGCCAGCAGCTTGGATACTGGGACCGGGGAGTATGGCTACACCTTC. Translating gives CASSLDTGTGEYGYTF. The rearrangement joins TRBV5-1 to TRBJ1-2, with D perhaps TRBD1 (5 bases). This CDR3 contains 16 residues. CDR1 and CDR2 from the germline V gene are SGHRS and YFSETQ. Trimming left V 0 bases short and J 5 bases short, with 17 bases between.

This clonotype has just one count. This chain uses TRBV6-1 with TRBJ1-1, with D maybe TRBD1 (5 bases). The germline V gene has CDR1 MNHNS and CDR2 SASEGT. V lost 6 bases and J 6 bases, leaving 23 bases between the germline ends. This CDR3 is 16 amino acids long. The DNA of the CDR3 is TGTGCCAGCAGGGGTCCTCTGACAACCTGGGACGCTGAAGCTTTCTTT. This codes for CASRGPLTTWDAEAFF.

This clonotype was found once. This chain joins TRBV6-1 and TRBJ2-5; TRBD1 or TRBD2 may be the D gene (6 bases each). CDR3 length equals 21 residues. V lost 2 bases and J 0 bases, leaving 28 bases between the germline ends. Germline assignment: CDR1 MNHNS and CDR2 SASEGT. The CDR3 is CASSEFWVQGSGGADQETQYF. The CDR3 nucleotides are TGTGCCAGCAGTGAATTTTGGGTACAGGGATCCGGGGGAGCGGACCAAGAGACCCAGTACTTC.

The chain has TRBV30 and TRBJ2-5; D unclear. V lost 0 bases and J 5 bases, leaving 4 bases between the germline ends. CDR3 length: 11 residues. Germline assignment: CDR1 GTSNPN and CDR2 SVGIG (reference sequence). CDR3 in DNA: TGTGCCTGGAGTGTAACCGAGACCCAGTACTTC. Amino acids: CAWSVTETQYF.

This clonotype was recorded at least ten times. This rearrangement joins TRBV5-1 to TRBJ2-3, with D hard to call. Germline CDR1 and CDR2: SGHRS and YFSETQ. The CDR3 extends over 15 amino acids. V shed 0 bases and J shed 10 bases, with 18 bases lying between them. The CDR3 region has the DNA TGCGCCAGCAGCTTGGCTCCCGGTGCTATTAGTGCGCAGTATTTT. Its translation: CASSLAPGAISAQYF.

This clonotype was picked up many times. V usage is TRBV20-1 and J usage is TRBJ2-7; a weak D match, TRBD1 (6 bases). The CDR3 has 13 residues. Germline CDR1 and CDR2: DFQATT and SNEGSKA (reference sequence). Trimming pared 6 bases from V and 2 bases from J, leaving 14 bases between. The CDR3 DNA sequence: TGCAGTGCAAAAAACAGGGAAACCTACGAGCAGTACTTC. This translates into CSAKNRETYEQYF.

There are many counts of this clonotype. The CDR3 nucleotides are TGTGCCAGCAGTTTATTTCCGGGGGGGAACACCGGGGAGCTGTTTTTT. Its translation is CASSLFPGGNTGELFF. V gene TRBV27 combines with J gene TRBJ2-2; 7 bases align to TRBD2. With 1 base clipped from V and 1 base from J, the junction kept 3 bases outside the gene matches. Germline V gene lookup returns CDR1 MNHEY and CDR2 SMNVEV (reference sequence). This CDR3 spans 16 amino acids.

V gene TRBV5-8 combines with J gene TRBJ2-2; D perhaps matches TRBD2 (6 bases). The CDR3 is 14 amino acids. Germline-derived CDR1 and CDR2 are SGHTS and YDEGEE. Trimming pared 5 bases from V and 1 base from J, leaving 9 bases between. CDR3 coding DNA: TGTGCCAGCAGAATCGGGGGGAACACCGGGGAGCTGTTTTTT. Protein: CASRIGGNTGELFF.

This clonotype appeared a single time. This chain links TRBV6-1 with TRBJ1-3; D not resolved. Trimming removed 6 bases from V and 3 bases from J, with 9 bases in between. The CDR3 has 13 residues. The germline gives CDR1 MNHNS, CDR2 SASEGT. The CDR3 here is CASRSVNGNTIYF. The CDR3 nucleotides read TGTGCCAGCAGGTCCGTCAATGGAAACACCATATATTTT.

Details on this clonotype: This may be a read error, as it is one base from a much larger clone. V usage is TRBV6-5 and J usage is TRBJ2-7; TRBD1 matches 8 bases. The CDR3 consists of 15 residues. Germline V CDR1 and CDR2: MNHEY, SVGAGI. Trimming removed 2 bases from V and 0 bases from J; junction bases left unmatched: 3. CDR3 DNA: TGTGCCAGCAGTTACGCCGGGACAGGCTCCTACGAGCAGTACTTC. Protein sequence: CASSYAGTGSYEQYF.

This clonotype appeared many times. CDR3 nucleotides: TGTGCCAGCAGCGTAGACAGGTTGGATGAAGCTTTCTTT. Residues: CASSVDRLDEAFF. The V call is TRBV7-2, the J call TRBJ1-1; a weak D match, TRBD1 (6 bases). The CDR3 spans 13 residues. V shed 5 bases and J shed 7 bases, with 14 bases lying between them. Per germline, CDR1 SGHTA and CDR2 FQGNSA.

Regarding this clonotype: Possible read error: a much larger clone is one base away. The CDR3 DNA follows: TGTGCCAGCAGCCACAAACCCAGGGGGCTCACTGAAACTTTCTTT. This encodes CASSHKPRGLTETFF. The rearrangement links TRBV3-1 to TRBJ1-1; 8 nucleotides agree with TRBD1. The CDR3 has 15 amino acids. The germline gives CDR1 LGHDT, CDR2 YNNKEL (reference sequence).

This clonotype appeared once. CDR3 residues: CSASSGLAKNIQYF. CDR3 nucleotide sequence: TGCAGTGCTAGTTCGGGTTTAGCCAAAAACATTCAGTACTTC. The chain is built from TRBV20-1 and TRBJ2-4; D unresolved. Trimming left V 3 bases short and J 0 bases short, with 9 bases between. This CDR3 spans 14 amino acids. Germline V gene sequence: CDR1 DFQATT, CDR2 SNEGSKA (reference sequence).

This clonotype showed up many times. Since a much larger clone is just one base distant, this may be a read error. In DNA form, the CDR3 reads TGCAGCCGTCATACAGTGGACACTGAAGCTTTCTTT. Translated: CSRHTVDTEAFF. The V gene is TRBV20-1, the J gene TRBJ1-1; no clear D. CDR1 is DFQATT and CDR2 is SNEGSKA in the germline V gene (reference sequence). The CDR3 extends over 12 amino acids.

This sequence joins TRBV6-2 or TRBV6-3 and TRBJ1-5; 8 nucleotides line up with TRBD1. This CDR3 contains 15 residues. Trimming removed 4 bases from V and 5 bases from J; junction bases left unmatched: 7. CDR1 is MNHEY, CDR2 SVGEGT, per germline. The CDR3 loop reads CASSLLGQDYQPQHF. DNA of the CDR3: TGTGCCAGCAGTTTACTGGGACAGGACTATCAGCCCCAGCATTTT.

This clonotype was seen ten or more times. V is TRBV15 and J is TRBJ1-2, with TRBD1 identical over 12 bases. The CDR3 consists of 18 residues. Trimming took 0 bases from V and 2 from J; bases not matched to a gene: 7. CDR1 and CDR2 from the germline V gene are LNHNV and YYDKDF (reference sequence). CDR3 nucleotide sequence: TGTGCCACCAGCAGAGACCAACCCGGGACAGGGGGCAACTATGGCTACACCTTC. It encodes CATSRDQPGTGGNYGYTF.

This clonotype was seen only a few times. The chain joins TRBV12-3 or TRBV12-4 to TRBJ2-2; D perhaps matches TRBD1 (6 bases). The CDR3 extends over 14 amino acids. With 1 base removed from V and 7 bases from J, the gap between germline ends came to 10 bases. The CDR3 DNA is TGTGCCAGCAGTTTAGAGGGGGTTCACGGGGAGCTGTTTTTT. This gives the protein CASSLEGVHGELFF.